What follows describes a single T cell receptor beta chain. Its specificity is unknown. The germline CDR1 and CDR2 sequences are MNHNS and SASEGT. This CDR3 has 15 residues. V dropped 8 bases and J dropped 0 bases, with 13 bases sitting between them. This record belongs to a study of cytomegalovirus exposure and HLA in healthy donors. Study findings and constraints: CMV antigen specificity was confirmed in vitro for a few CMV-associated chains. Reported results showed that the classifier diagnosed cytomegalovirus status with high specificity and sensitivity. Previously analyzed data showed that most TCR beta V segments were productive at a frequency of about 90% or about 30%.

The PCR employed 60 Vbeta primers together with 13 Jbeta primers. The data were produced by immunoSEQ multiplex PCR, yet TCRdb's version contains in-frame clones alone and is incomplete. The data contain 90,000 to 140,000 clones, 77% of them singletons. The TCR was taken from a woman between 40 and 50 years old in good health and CMV-seropositive. This sequence joins TRBV6-1 and TRBJ2-2; D is ambiguous. The source material was PBMCs. This chain's CDR3 is CASDPRRSNTGELFF. CDR3 nucleotide sequence: TGTGCCAGCGATCCCCGGCGGTCGAACACCGGGGAGCTGTTTTTT.